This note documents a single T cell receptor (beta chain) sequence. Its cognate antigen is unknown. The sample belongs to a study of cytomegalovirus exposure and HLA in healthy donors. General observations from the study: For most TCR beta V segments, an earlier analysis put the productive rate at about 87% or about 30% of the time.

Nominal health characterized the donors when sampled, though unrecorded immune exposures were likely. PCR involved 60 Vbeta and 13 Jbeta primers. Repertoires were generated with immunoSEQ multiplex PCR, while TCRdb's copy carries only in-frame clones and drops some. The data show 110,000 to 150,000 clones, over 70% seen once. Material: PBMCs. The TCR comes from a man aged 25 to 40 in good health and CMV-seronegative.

DNA of the CDR3: TGTGCCAGCAACACACCGGGACTTTACGAGCAGTACTTC. Its translation: CASNTPGLYEQYF. V is TRBV28 and J is TRBJ2-7; perhaps TRBD2 as D (6 bases). The CDR3 is made up of 13 amino acids. Germline V lookup: CDR1 MDHEN, CDR2 SYDVKM. Deletions cut 7 bases from V and 4 bases from J, with 14 bases between.